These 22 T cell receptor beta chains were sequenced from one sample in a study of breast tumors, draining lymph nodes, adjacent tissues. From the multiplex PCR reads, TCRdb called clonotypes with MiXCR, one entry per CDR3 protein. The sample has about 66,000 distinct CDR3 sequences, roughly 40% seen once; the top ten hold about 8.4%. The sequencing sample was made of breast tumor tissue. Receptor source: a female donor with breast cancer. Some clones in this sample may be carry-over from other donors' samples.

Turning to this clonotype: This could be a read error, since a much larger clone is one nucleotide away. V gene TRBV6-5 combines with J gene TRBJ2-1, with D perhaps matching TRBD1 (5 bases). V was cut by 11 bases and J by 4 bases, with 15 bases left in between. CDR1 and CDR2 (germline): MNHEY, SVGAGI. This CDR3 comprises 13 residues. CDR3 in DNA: TGTGCCGGCGAAAAAAGGGGATACAATGAGCAGTTCTTC. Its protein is CAGEKRGYNEQFF.

CDR3 region: CARGTGNYGYTF. DNA of the CDR3: TGTGCTAGAGGTACAGGAAACTATGGCTACACCTTC. This rearrangement joins TRBV11-2 to TRBJ1-2; possible D gene TRBD1, 5 bases. Germline CDR1 SGHAT, CDR2 FQNNGV. This CDR3 has 12 residues. The whole variable domain, filled in from reference TRBV11-2 and TRBJ1-2, reads EAGVAQSPRYKIIEKRQSVAFWCNPISGHATLYWYQQILGQGPKLLIQFQNNGVVDDSQLPKDRFSAERLKGVDSTLKIQPAKLEDSAVYLCARGTGNYGYTFGSGTRLTVV.

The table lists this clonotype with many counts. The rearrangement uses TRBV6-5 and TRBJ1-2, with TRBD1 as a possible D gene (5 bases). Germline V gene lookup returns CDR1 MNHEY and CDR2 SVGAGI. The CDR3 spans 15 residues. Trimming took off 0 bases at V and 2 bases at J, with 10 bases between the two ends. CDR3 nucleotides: TGTGCCAGCAGTTACTCGAGACAGAGAAACTATGGCTACACCTTC. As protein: CASSYSRQRNYGYTF.

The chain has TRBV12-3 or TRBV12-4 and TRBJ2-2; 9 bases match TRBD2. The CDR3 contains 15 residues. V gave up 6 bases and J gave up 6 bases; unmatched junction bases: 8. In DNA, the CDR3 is TGTGCCAGCAGCCCGGGACTAGCAGAACCCGGGGAGCTGTTTTTT. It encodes CASSPGLAEPGELFF.

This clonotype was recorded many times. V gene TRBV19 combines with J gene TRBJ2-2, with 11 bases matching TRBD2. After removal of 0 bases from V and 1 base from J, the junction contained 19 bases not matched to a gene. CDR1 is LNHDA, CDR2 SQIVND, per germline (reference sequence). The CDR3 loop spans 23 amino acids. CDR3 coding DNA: TGTGCCAGTAGTATAGAGGATAGCGGGAGGGCCGTTGGGTATCGGGAGAACACCGGGGAGCTGTTTTTT. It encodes CASSIEDSGRAVGYRENTGELFF.

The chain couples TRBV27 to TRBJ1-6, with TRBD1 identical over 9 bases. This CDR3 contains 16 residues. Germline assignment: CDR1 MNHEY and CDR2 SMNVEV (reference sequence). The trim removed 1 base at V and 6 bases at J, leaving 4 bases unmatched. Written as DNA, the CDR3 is TGTGCCAGCAGTTTATTACGGGACAGGGCTAATTCACCCCTCCACTTT. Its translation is CASSLLRDRANSPLHF.

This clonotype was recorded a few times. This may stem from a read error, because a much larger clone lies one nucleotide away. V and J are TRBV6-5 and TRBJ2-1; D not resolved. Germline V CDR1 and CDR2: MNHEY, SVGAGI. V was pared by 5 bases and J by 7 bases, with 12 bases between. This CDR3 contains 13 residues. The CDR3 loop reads CASSHLGGNEQFF. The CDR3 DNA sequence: TGTGCCAGCAGTCACTTGGGTGGGAATGAGCAGTTCTTC.

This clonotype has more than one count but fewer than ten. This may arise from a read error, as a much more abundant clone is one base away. The CDR3 loop is CASSRPGNYLRETQYF. CDR3 nucleotides: TGTGCCAGCAGCCGGCCAGGGAATTACCTCCGGGAGACCCAGTACTTC. The chain carries TRBV13 and TRBJ2-5, with D possibly being TRBD1 (5 bases). The germline V gene has CDR1 PRHDT and CDR2 FYEKMQ (reference sequence). The CDR3 runs to 16 residues. Trimming took 5 bases from V and 5 from J, leaving 21 bases between them.

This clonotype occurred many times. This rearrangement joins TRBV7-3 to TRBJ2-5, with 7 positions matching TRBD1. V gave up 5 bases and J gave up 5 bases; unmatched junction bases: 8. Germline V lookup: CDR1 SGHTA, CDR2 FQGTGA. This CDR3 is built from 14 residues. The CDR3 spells CASSPTRQGETQYF. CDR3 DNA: TGTGCCAGCAGCCCGACACGACAGGGTGAGACCCAGTACTTC.

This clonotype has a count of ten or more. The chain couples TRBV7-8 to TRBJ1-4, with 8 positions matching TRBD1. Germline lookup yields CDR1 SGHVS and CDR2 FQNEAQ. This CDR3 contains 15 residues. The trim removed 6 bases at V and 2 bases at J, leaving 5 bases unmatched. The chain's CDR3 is CASRPGGSTNEKLFF. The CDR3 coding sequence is TGTGCCAGCAGGCCAGGGGGCTCGACTAATGAAAAACTGTTTTTT.

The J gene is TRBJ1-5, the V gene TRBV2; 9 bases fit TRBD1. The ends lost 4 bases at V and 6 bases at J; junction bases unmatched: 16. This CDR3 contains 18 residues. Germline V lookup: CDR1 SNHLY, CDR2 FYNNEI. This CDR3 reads CASSGGAGTGMGSQPQHF. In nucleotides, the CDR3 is TGTGCCAGCAGTGGAGGGGCCGGGACAGGGATGGGAAGTCAGCCCCAGCATTTT.

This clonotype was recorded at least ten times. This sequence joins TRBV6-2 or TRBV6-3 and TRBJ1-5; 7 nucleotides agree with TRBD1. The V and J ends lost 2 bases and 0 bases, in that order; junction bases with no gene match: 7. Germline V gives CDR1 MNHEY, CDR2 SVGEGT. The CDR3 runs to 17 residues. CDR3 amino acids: CASSYVGGTVSNQPQHF. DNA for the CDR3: TGTGCCAGCAGTTACGTGGGTGGGACAGTTAGCAATCAGCCCCAGCATTTT.

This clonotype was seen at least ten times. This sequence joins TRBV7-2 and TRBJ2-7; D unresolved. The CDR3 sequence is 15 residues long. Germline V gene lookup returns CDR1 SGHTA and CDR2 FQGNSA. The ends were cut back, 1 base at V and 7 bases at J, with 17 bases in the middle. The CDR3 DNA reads TGTGCCAGCAGCTTAGAAGTGACTGTCACAAATGAGCAGTACTTC. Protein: CASSLEVTVTNEQYF.

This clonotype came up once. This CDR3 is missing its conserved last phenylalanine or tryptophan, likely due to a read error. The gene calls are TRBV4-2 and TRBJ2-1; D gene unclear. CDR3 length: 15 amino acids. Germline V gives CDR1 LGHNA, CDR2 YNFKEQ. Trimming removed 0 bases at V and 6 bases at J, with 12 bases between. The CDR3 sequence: CASSQEGAGFNEQFL. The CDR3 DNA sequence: TGTGCCAGCAGCCAAGAGGGTGCAGGCTTCAATGAGCAGTTCCTC.

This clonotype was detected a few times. For the CDR3, the DNA is TGTGCCAGCAGCTCCCTGGACGGGACAGGGAAGCATCCGCCTCATGAAAAACTGTTTTTT. Its translation: CASSSLDGTGKHPPHEKLFF. The chain couples TRBV7-9 to TRBJ1-4, with 9 bases lining up with TRBD1. From germline, CDR1 is SEHNR and CDR2 FQNEAQ (reference sequence). The trim removed 4 bases at V and 6 bases at J, leaving 21 bases unmatched. The CDR3 is 20 amino acids.

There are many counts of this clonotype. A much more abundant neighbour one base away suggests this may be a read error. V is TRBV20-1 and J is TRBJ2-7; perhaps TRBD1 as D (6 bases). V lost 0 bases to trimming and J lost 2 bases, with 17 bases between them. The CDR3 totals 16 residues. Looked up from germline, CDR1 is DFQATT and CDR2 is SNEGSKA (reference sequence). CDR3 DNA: TGCAGTGCTAGAGATTTTATGACAGGCCCTCCCTACGAGCAGTACTTC. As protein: CSARDFMTGPPYEQYF.

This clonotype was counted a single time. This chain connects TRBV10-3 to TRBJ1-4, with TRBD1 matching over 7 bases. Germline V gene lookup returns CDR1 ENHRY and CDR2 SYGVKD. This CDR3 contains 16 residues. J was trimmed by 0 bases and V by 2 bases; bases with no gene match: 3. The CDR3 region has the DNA TGTGCCATCAGTGAGACCGGGACAGCAACTAATGAAAAACTGTTTTTT. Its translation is CAISETGTATNEKLFF.

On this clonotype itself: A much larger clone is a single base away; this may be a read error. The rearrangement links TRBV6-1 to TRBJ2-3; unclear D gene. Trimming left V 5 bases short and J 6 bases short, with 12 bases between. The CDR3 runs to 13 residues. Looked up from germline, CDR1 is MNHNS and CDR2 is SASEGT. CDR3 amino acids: CASSRLSVDTQYF. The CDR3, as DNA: TGTGCCAGCAGTCGACTCTCGGTGGATACGCAGTATTTT.

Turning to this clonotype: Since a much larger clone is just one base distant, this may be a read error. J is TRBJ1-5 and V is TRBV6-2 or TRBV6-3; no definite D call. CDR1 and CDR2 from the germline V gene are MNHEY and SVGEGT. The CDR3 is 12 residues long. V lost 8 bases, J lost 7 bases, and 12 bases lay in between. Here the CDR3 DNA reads TGTGCCAGCCGGCACCCTTCCCAGCCCCAGCATTTT. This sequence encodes CASRHPSQPQHF.

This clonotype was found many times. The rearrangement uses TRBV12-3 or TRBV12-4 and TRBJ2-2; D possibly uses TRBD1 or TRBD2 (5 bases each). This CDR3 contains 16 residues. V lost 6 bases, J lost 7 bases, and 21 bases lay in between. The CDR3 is CASSPDGRGTSGELFF. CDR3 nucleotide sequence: TGTGCCAGCAGCCCAGATGGTAGGGGAACTAGCGGGGAGCTGTTTTTT.

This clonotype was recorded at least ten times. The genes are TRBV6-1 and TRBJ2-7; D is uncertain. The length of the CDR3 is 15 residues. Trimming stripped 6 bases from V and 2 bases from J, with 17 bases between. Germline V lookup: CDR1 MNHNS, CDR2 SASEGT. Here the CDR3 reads CASSPDQPSAYEQYF. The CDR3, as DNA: TGTGCCAGCAGCCCGGATCAACCTTCGGCCTACGAGCAGTACTTC.

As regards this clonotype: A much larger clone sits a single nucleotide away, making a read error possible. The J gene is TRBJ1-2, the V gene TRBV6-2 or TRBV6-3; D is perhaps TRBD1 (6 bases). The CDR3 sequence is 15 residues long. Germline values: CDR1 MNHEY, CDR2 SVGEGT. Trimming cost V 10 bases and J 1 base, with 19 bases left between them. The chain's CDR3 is CAIRRTDSFNYGYTF. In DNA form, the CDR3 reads TGTGCCATTAGACGGACAGACAGTTTTAACTATGGCTACACCTTC.